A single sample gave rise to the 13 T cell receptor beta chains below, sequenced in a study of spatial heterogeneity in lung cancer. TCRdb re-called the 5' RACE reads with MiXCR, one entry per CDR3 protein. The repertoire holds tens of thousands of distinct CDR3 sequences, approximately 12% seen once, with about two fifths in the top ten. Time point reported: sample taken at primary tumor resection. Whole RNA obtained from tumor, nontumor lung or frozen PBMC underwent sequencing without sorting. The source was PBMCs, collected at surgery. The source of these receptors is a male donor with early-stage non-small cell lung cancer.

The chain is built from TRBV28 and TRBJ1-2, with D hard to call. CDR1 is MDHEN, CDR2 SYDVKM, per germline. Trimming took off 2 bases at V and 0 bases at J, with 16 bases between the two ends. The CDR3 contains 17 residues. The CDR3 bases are TGTGCCAGCAGTTTACTTTCGGCGCATCCAGCTAACTATGGCTACACCTTC. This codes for CASSLLSAHPANYGYTF.

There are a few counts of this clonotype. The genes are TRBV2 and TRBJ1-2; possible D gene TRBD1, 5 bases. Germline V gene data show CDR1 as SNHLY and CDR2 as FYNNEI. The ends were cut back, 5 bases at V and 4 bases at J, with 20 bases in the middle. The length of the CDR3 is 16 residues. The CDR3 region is CASSPHGGDGIYGYTF. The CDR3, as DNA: TGTGCCAGCAGTCCCCACGGGGGGGACGGCATCTATGGCTACACCTTC.

CDR3 nucleotide sequence: TGTGCCAGCAGCCAAGCAAGGGATGAAGCTTTCTTT. Its translation is CASSQARDEAFF. The chain links TRBV3-1 to TRBJ1-1; D is unclear. Trimming shortened V by 1 base and J by 7 bases, and 7 bases separated the two germline ends. The CDR3 consists of 12 residues. The germline V gene encodes CDR1 LGHDT and CDR2 YNNKEL (reference sequence).

The CDR3 bases are TGTGCCAGCACCACGACTAGCTTCAATGAGCAGTTCTTC. Translating it yields CASTTTSFNEQFF. The genes are TRBV2 and TRBJ2-1, with 7 nucleotides matching TRBD2. Unmatched junction bases numbered 6, after V lost 7 bases and J lost 6 bases. Germline V lookup: CDR1 SNHLY, CDR2 FYNNEI. The CDR3 is made up of 13 amino acids.

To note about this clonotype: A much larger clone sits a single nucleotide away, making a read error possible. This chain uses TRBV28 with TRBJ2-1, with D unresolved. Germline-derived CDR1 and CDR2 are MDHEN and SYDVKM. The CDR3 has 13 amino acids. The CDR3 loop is CVSSNRLWGEQFF. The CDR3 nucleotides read TGTGTCAGCAGTAACCGACTGTGGGGTGAGCAGTTCTTC. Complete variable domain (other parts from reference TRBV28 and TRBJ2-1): DVKVTQSSRYLVKRTGEKVFLECVQDMDHENMFWYRQDPGLGLRLIYFSYDVKMKEKGDIPEGYSVSREKKERFSLILESASTNQTSMYLCVSSNRLWGEQFFGPGTRLTVL.

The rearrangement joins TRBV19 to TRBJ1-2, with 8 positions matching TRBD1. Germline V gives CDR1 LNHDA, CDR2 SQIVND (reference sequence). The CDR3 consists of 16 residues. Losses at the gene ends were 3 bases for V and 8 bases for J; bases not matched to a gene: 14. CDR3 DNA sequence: TGTGCCAGTAGTATTCGGACAGGGCGCTCCCTCTACGGCTACACCTTC. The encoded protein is CASSIRTGRSLYGYTF.

Here the CDR3 DNA reads TGTGCCACCAGTGATCCCGGGCGCGCTCCAGAGACCCAGTACTTC. It is translated as CATSDPGRAPETQYF. The V and J genes are TRBV24-1 and TRBJ2-5; no definite D call. V was trimmed by 3 bases and J by 4 bases, leaving 14 bases between them. This CDR3 comprises 15 residues. Germline-derived CDR1 and CDR2 are KGHDR and SFDVKD.

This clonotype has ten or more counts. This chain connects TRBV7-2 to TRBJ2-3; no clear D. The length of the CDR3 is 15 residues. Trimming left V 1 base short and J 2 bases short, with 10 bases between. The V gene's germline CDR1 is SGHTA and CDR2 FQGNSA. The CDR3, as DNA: TGTGCCAGCAGCTTAGGTTTGCGGAACACAGATACGCAGTATTTT. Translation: CASSLGLRNTDTQYF.

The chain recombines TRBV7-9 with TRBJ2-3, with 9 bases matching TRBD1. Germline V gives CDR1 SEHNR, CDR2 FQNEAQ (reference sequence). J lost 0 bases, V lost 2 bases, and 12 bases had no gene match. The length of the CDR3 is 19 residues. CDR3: CASSLWGSTQGASTDTQYF. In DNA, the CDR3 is TGTGCCAGCAGCTTATGGGGATCTACACAGGGGGCGAGCACAGATACGCAGTATTTT.

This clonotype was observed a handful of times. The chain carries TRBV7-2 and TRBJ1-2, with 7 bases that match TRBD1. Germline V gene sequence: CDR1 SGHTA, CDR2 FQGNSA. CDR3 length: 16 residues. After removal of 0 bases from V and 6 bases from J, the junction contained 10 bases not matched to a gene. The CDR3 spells CASSLATANRGHGYTF. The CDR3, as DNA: TGTGCCAGCAGCTTAGCTACCGCCAACAGGGGTCATGGCTACACCTTC.

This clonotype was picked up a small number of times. The CDR3 sequence is CAISELGQGADEQFF. In nucleotides, the CDR3 is TGTGCCATCAGTGAGTTGGGACAGGGGGCCGATGAGCAGTTCTTC. The chain has TRBV10-3 and TRBJ2-1, with 12 bases matching TRBD1. CDR1 and CDR2 from the germline V gene are ENHRY and SYGVKD. The V gene end was trimmed by 1 base and the J gene end by 8 bases; junction bases not matched to a gene: 3. The CDR3 is made up of 15 amino acids.

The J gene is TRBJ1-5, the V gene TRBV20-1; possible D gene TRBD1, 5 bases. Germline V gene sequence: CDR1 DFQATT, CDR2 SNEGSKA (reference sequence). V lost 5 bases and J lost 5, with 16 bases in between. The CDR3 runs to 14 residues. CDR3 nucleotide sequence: TGCAGTGCTGGGGGTTCCAATAACGATCAGCCCCAGCATTTT. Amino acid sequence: CSAGGSNNDQPQHF.

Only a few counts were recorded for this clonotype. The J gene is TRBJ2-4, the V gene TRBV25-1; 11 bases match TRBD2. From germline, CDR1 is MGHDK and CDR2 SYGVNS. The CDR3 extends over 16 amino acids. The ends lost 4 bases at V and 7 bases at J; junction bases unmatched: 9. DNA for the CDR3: TGTGCCAGCAGTGGTGCTAGCGGGAGGACGAGGAACATTCAGTACTTC. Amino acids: CASSGASGRTRNIQYF.